These T cell receptor beta chains were read from a single sample in a study of T cell responses to AZD1222 COVID-19 vaccine. The repertoire was sequenced with immunoSEQ multiplex PCR; TCRdb's copy has only in-frame clones and lacks some. The sample consists of under 200,000 clones, 85% to 95% of them appearing once. Sequenced material: peripheral blood, taken on day 0 of AZD1222 vaccination. The receptor set was obtained from an adult in good health. Each CDR3 is given with its conserved first and last residue. D genes are given only for firm matches.

TRBV12-3/TRBV12-4	-	TRBJ2-3	TGTGCCAGCAGGTGGGCCACAGATACGCAGTATTTT	CASRWATDTQYF
TRBV7-9	-	TRBJ1-4	TGTGCCAGCAGCTTATCAATGGCGGAAAAACTGTTTTTT	CASSLSMAEKLFF
TRBV5-1	-	TRBJ1-1	TGCGCCAGCAGCTCGGACAGCTCGAACACTGAAGCTTTCTTT	CASSSDSSNTEAFF
TRBV9	-	TRBJ2-7	TGTGCCAGCAGCCATAGGACTAACACCTACGAGCAGTACTTC	CASSHRTNTYEQYF
TRBV19	-	TRBJ2-2	TGTGCCAGTCGGGCCTCAGAGACCACCGGGGAGCTGTTTTTT	CASRASETTGELFF
TRBV19	-	TRBJ2-5	TGTGCCAGTAGTATTGGAGGGGCAGAGACCCAGTACTTC	CASSIGGAETQYF
TRBV30	-	TRBJ2-2	TGTGCCTGGAGTAGAGGATCCGGGGAGCTGTTTTTT	CAWSRGSGELFF
TRBV5-1	-	TRBJ1-2	TGCGCCAGCAGCCTGGGCGCGGCAGCTAACTATGGCTACACCTTC	CASSLGAAANYGYTF
TRBV2	TRBD2	TRBJ2-4	TGTGCCAGCAGTGAACGCGGGAGGTCTGACAAAAACATTCAGTACTTC	CASSERGRSDKNIQYF
TRBV10-2	-	TRBJ1-4	TGCGCCAGCACCCGACAACAAGGCGAAAAACTGTTTTTT	CASTRQQGEKLFF